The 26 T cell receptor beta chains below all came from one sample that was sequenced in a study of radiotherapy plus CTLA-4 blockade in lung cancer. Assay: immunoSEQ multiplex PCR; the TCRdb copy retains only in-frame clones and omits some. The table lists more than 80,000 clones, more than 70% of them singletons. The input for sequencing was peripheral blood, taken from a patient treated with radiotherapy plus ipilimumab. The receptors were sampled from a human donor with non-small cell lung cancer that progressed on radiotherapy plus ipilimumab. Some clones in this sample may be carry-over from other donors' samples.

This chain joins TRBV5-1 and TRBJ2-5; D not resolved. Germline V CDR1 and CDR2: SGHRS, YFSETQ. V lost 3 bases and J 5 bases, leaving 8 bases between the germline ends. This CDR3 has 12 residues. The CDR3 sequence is CASSSFMETQYF. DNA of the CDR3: TGCGCCAGCAGCTCGTTCATGGAGACCCAGTACTTC.

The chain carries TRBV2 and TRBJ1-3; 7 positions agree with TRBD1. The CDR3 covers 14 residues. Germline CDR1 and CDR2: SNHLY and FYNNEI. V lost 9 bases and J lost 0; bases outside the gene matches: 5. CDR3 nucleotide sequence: TGTGCCAGGGGACAGACACCCTCTGGAAACACCATATATTTT. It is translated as CARGQTPSGNTIYF.

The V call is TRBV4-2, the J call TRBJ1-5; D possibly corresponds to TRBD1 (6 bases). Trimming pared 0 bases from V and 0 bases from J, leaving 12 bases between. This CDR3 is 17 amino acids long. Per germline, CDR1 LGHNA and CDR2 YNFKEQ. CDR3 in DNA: TGTGCCAGCAGCCAAGATGCAGGGGCCTTTAGCAATCAGCCCCAGCATTTT. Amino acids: CASSQDAGAFSNQPQHF.

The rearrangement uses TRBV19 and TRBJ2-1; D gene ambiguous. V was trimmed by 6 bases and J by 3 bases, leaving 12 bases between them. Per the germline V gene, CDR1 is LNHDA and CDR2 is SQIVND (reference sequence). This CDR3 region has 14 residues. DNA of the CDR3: TGTGCCAGTAGCCCAGTGAAGTTCTACAATGAGCAGTTCTTC. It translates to CASSPVKFYNEQFF.

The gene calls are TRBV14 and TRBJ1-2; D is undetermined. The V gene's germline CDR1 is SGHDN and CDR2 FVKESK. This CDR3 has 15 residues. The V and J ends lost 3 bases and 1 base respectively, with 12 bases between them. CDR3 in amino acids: CASSHLAEDNYGYTF. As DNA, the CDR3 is TGTGCCAGCAGCCACTTGGCAGAAGATAACTATGGCTACACCTTC.

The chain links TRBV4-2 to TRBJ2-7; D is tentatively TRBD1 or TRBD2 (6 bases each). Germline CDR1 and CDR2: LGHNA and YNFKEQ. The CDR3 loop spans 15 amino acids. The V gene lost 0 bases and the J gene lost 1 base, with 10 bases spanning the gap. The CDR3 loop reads CASSQEGGASYEQYF. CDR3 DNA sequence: TGTGCCAGCAGCCAAGAGGGGGGCGCGTCCTACGAGCAGTACTTC.

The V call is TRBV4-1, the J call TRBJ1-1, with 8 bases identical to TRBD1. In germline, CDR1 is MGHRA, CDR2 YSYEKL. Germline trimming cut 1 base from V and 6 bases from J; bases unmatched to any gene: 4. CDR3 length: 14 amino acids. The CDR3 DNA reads TGCGCCAGCAGCCAAGTGGACAGGGTGTCTGAAGCTTTCTTT. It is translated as CASSQVDRVSEAFF.

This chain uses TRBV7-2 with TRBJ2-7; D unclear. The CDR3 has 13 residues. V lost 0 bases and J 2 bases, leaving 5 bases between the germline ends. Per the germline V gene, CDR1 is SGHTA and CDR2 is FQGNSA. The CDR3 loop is CASSLASAYEQYF. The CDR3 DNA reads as TGTGCCAGCAGCTTAGCGTCCGCCTACGAGCAGTACTTC.

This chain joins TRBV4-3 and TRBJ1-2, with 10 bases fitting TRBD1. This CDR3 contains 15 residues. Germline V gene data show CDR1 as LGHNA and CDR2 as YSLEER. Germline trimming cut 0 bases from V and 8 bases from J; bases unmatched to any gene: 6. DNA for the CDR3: TGCGCCAGCAGCCAAGAAGACAGGGGGCCAGGAGGCTACACCTTC. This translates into CASSQEDRGPGGYTF.

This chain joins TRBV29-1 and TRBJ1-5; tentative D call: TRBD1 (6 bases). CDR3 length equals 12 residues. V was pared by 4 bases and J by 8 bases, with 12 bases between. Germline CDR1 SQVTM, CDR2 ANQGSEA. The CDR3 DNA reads TGCAGCGTTGGACAGGTTATTGAGCCCCAGCATTTT. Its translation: CSVGQVIEPQHF.

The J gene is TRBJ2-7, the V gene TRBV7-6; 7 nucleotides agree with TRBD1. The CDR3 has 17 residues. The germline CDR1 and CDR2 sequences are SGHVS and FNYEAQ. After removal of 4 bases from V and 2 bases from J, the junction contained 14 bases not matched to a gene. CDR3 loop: CASSYLLLGQAPYEQYF. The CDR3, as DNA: TGTGCCAGCAGCTACCTCCTCCTCGGACAGGCCCCCTACGAGCAGTACTTC. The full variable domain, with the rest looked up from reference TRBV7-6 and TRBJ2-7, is GAGVSQSPRYKVTKRGQDVALRCDPISGHVSLYWYRQALGQGPEFLTYFNYEAQQDKSGLPNDRFSAERPEGSISTLTIQRTEQRDSAMYRCASSYLLLGQAPYEQYFGPGTRLTVT.

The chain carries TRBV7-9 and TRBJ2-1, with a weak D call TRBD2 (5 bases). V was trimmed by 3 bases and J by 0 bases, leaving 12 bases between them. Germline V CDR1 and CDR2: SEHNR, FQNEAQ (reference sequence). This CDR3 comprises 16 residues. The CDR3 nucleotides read TGTGCCAGCAGCTTGCTGTCCGGACTCTCCTACAATGAGCAGTTCTTC. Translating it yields CASSLLSGLSYNEQFF.

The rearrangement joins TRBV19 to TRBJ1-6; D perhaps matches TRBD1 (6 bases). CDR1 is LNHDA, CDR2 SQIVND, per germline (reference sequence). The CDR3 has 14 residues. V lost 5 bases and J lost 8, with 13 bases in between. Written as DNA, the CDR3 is TGTGCCAGTAGTCTGGACAGTTGGTATTCACCCCTCCACTTT. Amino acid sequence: CASSLDSWYSPLHF.

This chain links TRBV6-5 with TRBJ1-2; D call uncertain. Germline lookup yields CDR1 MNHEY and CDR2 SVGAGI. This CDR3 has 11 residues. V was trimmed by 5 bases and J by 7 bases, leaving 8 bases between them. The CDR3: CASSEGGGYTF. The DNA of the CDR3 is TGTGCCAGCAGTGAAGGTGGTGGCTACACCTTC.

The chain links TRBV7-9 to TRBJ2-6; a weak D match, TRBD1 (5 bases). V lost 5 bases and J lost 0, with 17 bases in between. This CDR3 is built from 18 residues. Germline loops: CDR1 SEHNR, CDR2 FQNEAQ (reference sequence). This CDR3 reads CASSARREQFSGANVLTF. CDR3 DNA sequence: TGTGCCAGCAGCGCCCGCAGGGAACAATTCTCTGGGGCCAACGTCCTGACTTTC. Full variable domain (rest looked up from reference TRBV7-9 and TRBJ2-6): DTGVSQNPRHKITKRGQNVTFRCDPISEHNRLYWYRQTLGQGPEFLTYFQNEAQLEKSRLLSDRFSAERPKGSFSTLEIQRTEQGDSAMYLCASSARREQFSGANVLTFGAGSRLTVL.

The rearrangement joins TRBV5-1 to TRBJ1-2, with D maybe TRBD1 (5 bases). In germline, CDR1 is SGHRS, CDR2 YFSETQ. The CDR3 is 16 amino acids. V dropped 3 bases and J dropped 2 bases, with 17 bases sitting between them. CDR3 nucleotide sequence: TGCGCCAGCAGCTGGGCGTCGGGGGGGTTCAACTATGGCTACACCTTC. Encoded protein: CASSWASGGFNYGYTF.

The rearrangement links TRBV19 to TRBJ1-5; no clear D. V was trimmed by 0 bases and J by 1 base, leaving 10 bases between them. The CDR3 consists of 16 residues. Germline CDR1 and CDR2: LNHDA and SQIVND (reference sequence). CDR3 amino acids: CASSIDRGLSNQPQHF. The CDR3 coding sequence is TGTGCCAGTAGTATAGATCGCGGTTTAAGCAATCAGCCCCAGCATTTT.

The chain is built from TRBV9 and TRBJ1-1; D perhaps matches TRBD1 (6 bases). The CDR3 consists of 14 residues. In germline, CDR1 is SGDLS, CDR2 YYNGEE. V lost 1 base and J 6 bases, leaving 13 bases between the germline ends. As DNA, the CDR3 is TGTGCCAGCAGCGTAACGGGCGGGACACCTGAAGCTTTCTTT. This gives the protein CASSVTGGTPEAFF.

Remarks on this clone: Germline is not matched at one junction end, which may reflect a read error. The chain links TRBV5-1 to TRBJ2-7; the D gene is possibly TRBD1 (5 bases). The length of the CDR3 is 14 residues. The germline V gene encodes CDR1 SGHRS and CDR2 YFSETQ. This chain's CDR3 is CASSFFQGTYGQYF. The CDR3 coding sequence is TGCGCCAGCAGCTTCTTCCAGGGAACCTACGGGCAGTACTTC. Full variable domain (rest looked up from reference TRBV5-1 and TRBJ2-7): KAGVTQTPRYLIKTRGQQVTLSCSPISGHRSVSWYQQTPGQGLQFLFEYFSETQRNKGNFPGRFSGRQFSNSRSEMNVSTLELGDSALYLCASSFFQGTYGQYFGPGTRLTVT.

The CDR3 sequence is CASSLKSGGPGEQYF. CDR3 sequence (DNA): TGTGCCAGCAGCTTAAAGAGCGGGGGTCCCGGAGAGCAGTACTTC. V gene TRBV7-2 combines with J gene TRBJ2-7, with 8 bases lining up with TRBD2. The V gene end was trimmed by 2 bases and the J gene end by 7 bases; junction bases not matched to a gene: 10. CDR3 length equals 15 residues. Germline V gene sequence: CDR1 SGHTA, CDR2 FQGNSA. The variable domain in full, with the rest retrieved from reference TRBV7-2 and TRBJ2-7, is GAGVSQSPSNKVTEKGKDVELRCDPISGHTALYWYRQSLGQGLEFLIYFQGNSAPDKSGLPSDRFSAERTGGSVSTLTIQRTQQEDSAVYLCASSLKSGGPGEQYFGPGTRLTVT.

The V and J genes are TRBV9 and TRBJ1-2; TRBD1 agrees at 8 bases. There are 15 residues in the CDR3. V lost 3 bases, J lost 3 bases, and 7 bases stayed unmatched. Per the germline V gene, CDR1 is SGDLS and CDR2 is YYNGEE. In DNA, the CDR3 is TGTGCCAGCAGCGGGAGGGACAGGAAGGACTATGGCTACACCTTC. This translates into CASSGRDRKDYGYTF.

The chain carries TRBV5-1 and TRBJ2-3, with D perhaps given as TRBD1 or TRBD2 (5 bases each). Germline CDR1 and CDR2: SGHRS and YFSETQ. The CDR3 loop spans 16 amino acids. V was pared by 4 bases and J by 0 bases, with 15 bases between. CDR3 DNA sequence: TGCGCCAGCAGCCTCCAAGGGACCGCTAGCACAGATACGCAGTATTTT. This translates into CASSLQGTASTDTQYF. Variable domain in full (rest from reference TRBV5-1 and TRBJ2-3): KAGVTQTPRYLIKTRGQQVTLSCSPISGHRSVSWYQQTPGQGLQFLFEYFSETQRNKGNFPGRFSGRQFSNSRSEMNVSTLELGDSALYLCASSLQGTASTDTQYFGPGTRLTVL.

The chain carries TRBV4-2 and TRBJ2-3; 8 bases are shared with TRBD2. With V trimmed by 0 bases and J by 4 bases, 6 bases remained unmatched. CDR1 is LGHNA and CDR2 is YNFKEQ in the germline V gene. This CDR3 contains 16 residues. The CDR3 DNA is TGTGCCAGCAGCCAAGAAGCAAGCGGGGGACCAGATACGCAGTATTTT. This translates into CASSQEASGGPDTQYF.

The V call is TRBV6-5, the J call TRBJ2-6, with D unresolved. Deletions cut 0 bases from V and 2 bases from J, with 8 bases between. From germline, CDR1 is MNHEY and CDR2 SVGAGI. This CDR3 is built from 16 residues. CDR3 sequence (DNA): TGTGCCAGCAGTTACTCGAGGTTTGCTGGGGCCAACGTCCTGACTTTC. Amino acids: CASSYSRFAGANVLTF.

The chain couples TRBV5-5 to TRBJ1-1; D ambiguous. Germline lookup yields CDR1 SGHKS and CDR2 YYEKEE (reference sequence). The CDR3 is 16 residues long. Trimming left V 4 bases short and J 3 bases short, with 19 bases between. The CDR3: CASSPPPPGVDTEAFF. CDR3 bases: TGTGCCAGCAGCCCGCCGCCCCCGGGAGTCGACACTGAAGCTTTCTTT.

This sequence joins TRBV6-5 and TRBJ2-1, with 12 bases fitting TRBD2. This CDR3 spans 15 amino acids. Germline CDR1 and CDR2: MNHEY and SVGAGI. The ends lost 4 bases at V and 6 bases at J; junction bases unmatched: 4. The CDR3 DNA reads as TGTGCCAGCAGTTTGACTAGCGGGGGATTCAATGAGCAGTTCTTC. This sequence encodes CASSLTSGGFNEQFF.